Below are 28 T cell receptor beta chains sequenced from a single sample in a study of HIV-infected patients and healthy controls. Alpha and beta constant-region primers primed reverse transcription of about 500 ng RNA. Separate chain-specific third strand synthesis with multiplexing indices produced the alpha and beta libraries. One entry per CDR3 protein results from TCRdb running MiXCR on the 5' RACE reads. The sample records 15,000 to 20,000 distinct CDR3 sequences, 9% to 10% being singletons. All unsorted peripheral T cells were captured because whole blood was used without fractionation. The sequencing sample was made of blood. These receptors were collected from an adult in good health.

This clonotype is labeled medium-sized. The V gene is TRBV20-1, the J gene TRBJ2-7; 10 bases match TRBD1. The V and J ends lost 1 base and 5 bases, in that order; junction bases with no gene match: 5. The CDR3 is 14 amino acids. Germline V gene lookup returns CDR1 DFQATT and CDR2 SNEGSKA (reference sequence). The CDR3 reads CSARGWTGGNEQYF. The CDR3 DNA follows: TGCAGTGCTAGAGGGTGGACAGGGGGGAACGAGCAGTACTTC.

This clonotype appeared many times. CDR3 loop: CASSPLDRGRETQYF. DNA for the CDR3: TGTGCCAGCTCACCCCTGGACAGGGGCCGAGAGACCCAGTACTTC. The chain links TRBV18 to TRBJ2-5; the match to TRBD1 covers 9 bases. V lost 3 bases, J lost 4 bases, and 6 bases stayed unmatched. CDR1 KGHSH and CDR2 LQKENI come from the germline V gene. The CDR3 is 15 residues long.

This clonotype is medium-sized (0.01 to 0.1%) within its sample. V usage is TRBV28 and J usage is TRBJ1-5; D gene ambiguous. The germline V and J ends were trimmed by 4 bases and 8 bases, with 6 bases remaining between them. Germline assignment: CDR1 MDHEN and CDR2 SYDVKM. This CDR3 spans 11 amino acids. CDR3 DNA sequence: TGTGCCAGCAGTTCTAAGGAGCCCCAGCATTTT. This encodes CASSSKEPQHF.

This chain joins TRBV20-1 and TRBJ1-5; D is uncertain. Germline V lookup: CDR1 DFQATT, CDR2 SNEGSKA (reference sequence). V was pared by 7 bases and J by 10 bases, with 20 bases between. The CDR3 has 13 residues. The CDR3 coding sequence is TGCAGTGTACGGGGTGGCCTCCGAGAACCCCAGCATTTT. Its protein is CSVRGGLREPQHF.

This clonotype was recorded many times. The rearrangement links TRBV6-5 to TRBJ2-5; TRBD2 matches at 11 bases. The V and J ends lost 4 bases and 5 bases, in that order; junction bases with no gene match: 12. CDR1 and CDR2 (germline): MNHEY, SVGAGI. The length of the CDR3 is 17 residues. DNA of the CDR3: TGTGCCAGCAGTTCACACTTAGCGGGAGGGAGGAGGGAGACCCAGTACTTC. Protein: CASSSHLAGGRRETQYF.

This clonotype has a count of ten or more. This chain joins TRBV7-8 and TRBJ2-5; 11 nucleotides agree with TRBD2. Germline V gene lookup returns CDR1 SGHVS and CDR2 FQNEAQ. The V and J ends lost 1 base and 5 bases, in that order; junction bases with no gene match: 12. The CDR3 is made up of 18 amino acids. The CDR3 sequence is CASSLGVLGTSGRETQYF. In DNA, the CDR3 is TGTGCCAGCAGCTTAGGGGTATTGGGGACTAGCGGCCGGGAGACCCAGTACTTC. Full variable domain (remainder filled in from reference TRBV7-8 and TRBJ2-5): GAGVSQSPRYKVAKRGQDVALRCDPISGHVSLFWYQQALGQGPEFLTYFQNEAQLDKSGLPSDRFFAERPEGSVSTLKIQRTQQEDSAVYLCASSLGVLGTSGRETQYFGPGTRLLVL.

This clonotype was counted ten times or more. The V and J genes are TRBV5-1 and TRBJ2-1; 8 nucleotides match TRBD2. CDR3 length: 15 amino acids. J was trimmed by 6 bases and V by 4 bases; bases with no gene match: 9. CDR1 is SGHRS and CDR2 is YFSETQ in the germline V gene. For the CDR3, the DNA is TGCGCCAGCAGCCCCTCTAGCGGGTCACCCAATGAGCAGTTCTTC. Amino acids: CASSPSSGSPNEQFF.

This clonotype was observed at least ten times. This sequence joins TRBV7-8 and TRBJ2-1; 8 nucleotides agree with TRBD1. The CDR3 length is 14 residues. V was pared by 5 bases and J by 6 bases, with 6 bases of the junction left unmatched. CDR1 is SGHVS, CDR2 FQNEAQ, per germline. The CDR3 coding sequence is TGTGCCAGCAGCATGGACAGGGATAGCAATGAGCAGTTCTTC. This translates into CASSMDRDSNEQFF. Drawing the rest from reference TRBV7-8 and TRBJ2-1, the complete variable domain is GAGVSQSPRYKVAKRGQDVALRCDPISGHVSLFWYQQALGQGPEFLTYFQNEAQLDKSGLPSDRFFAERPEGSVSTLKIQRTQQEDSAVYLCASSMDRDSNEQFFGPGTRLTVL.

This clonotype has a count of ten or more. In DNA, the CDR3 is TGTGCCAGCACCTTACTAGGGACTAGCCCCAATGAGCAGTTCTTC. Residues: CASTLLGTSPNEQFF. The rearrangement links TRBV28 to TRBJ2-1; 9 positions match TRBD2. Trimming took 7 bases from V and 6 from J; bases not matched to a gene: 10. Germline lookup yields CDR1 MDHEN and CDR2 SYDVKM. The CDR3 runs 15 residues.

This clonotype was observed at least ten times. The genes are TRBV4-1 and TRBJ2-5; D is ambiguous. The germline V gene encodes CDR1 MGHRA and CDR2 YSYEKL. The CDR3 runs 13 residues. Trimming removed 2 bases from V and 3 bases from J, with 7 bases in between. CDR3 region: CASSQFQKETQYF. CDR3 in DNA: TGCGCCAGCAGCCAATTTCAGAAAGAGACCCAGTACTTC.

In its sample, this clonotype ranks as medium-sized (0.01 to 0.1%). The V gene is TRBV5-5, the J gene TRBJ2-3; 8 bases are shared with TRBD1. Germline assignment: CDR1 SGHKS and CDR2 YYEKEE (reference sequence). With V trimmed by 3 bases and J by 2 bases, 5 bases remained unmatched. CDR3 length: 15 residues. The CDR3 here is CASSSRTGSTDTQYF. CDR3 in DNA: TGTGCCAGCAGCTCCAGGACAGGGTCCACAGATACGCAGTATTTT. Complete variable domain (other parts from reference TRBV5-5 and TRBJ2-3): DAGVTQSPTHLIKTRGQQVTLRCSPISGHKSVSWYQQVLGQGPQFIFQYYEKEERGRGNFPDRFSARQFPNYSSELNVNALLLGDSALYLCASSSRTGSTDTQYFGPGTRLTVL.

The V and J genes are TRBV28 and TRBJ1-1; D is perhaps TRBD1 (5 bases). Germline CDR1 is MDHEN and CDR2 is SYDVKM. The V and J ends lost 8 bases and 8 bases respectively, with 12 bases between them. The CDR3 is made up of 11 amino acids. CDR3 coding DNA: TGTGCCAGCGCGGTCAGGGACGAAGCTTTCTTT. Its translation: CASAVRDEAFF.

The chain combines TRBV3-1 with TRBJ2-7; D is ambiguous. Germline CDR1 LGHDT, CDR2 YNNKEL (reference sequence). V was pared by 3 bases and J by 5 bases, with 14 bases between. The CDR3 is 14 amino acids. For the CDR3, the DNA is TGTGCCAGCAGCCATAGGTGGGCCCAGGACGAGCAGTACTTC. It yields the protein CASSHRWAQDEQYF.

At least ten counts were recorded for this clonotype. The CDR3 region has the DNA TGTGCCAGCAGTGAAGTCCCGGAGTATCAGCCCCAGCATTTT. Its translation is CASSEVPEYQPQHF. The chain employs TRBV6-1 and TRBJ1-5; D uncertain. From germline, CDR1 is MNHNS and CDR2 SASEGT. There are 14 residues in the CDR3. Trimming shortened V by 1 base and J by 5 bases, and 9 bases separated the two germline ends.

This clonotype has ten or more counts. This chain links TRBV7-9 with TRBJ2-7; tentative D call: TRBD2 (6 bases). Trimming pared 3 bases from V and 0 bases from J, leaving 15 bases between. Germline-derived CDR1 and CDR2 are SEHNR and FQNEAQ (reference sequence). The CDR3 loop spans 16 amino acids. The CDR3 reads CASSLEAGLSSYEQYF. The CDR3 DNA reads TGTGCCAGCAGCTTGGAAGCGGGTCTGAGCTCCTACGAGCAGTACTTC.

This clonotype is medium-sized (0.01 to 0.1%) in the sample. The chain couples TRBV12-3 or TRBV12-4 to TRBJ2-5; either TRBD1 or TRBD2 may supply D (6 bases each). V lost 3 bases, J lost 2 bases, and 16 bases lay in between. This CDR3 is 16 amino acids long. CDR3: CASSFDSGGGQETQYF. CDR3 sequence (DNA): TGTGCCAGCAGTTTTGATAGCGGAGGGGGGCAAGAGACCCAGTACTTC.

This clonotype was picked up a small number of times. The chain carries TRBV5-4 and TRBJ2-7; 7 bases line up with TRBD1. J gave up 1 base and V 7 bases, and 5 bases lay outside the gene matches. The CDR3 runs to 13 residues. CDR1 and CDR2 from the germline V gene are SGHNT and YYREEE (reference sequence). DNA for the CDR3: TGTGCCAGCGCTAGGGACAGATCCTACGAGCAGTACTTC. Its translation is CASARDRSYEQYF.

The V and J genes are TRBV14 and TRBJ1-1; the D is unclear. The ends were cut back, 4 bases at V and 4 bases at J, with 10 bases in the middle. This CDR3 is 13 amino acids long. Per germline, CDR1 SGHDN and CDR2 FVKESK. The CDR3 reads CASSPLPVTEAFF. DNA for the CDR3: TGTGCCAGCAGCCCCCTACCGGTCACTGAAGCTTTCTTT.

A remark on this clonotype: A much larger clone lies one base from this, so it may be a read error. The chain couples TRBV2 to TRBJ2-1, with D possibly matching TRBD2 (7 bases). This CDR3 has 12 amino acids. Germline V lookup: CDR1 SNHLY, CDR2 FYNNEI. The chain's CDR3 is CDSMKGGDEQFF. For the CDR3, the DNA is TGTGACAGCATGAAGGGGGGGGATGAGCAGTTCTTC.

By share, this clonotype ranks as medium-sized. The chain joins TRBV29-1 to TRBJ2-3, with D possibly being TRBD2 (5 bases). This CDR3 has 13 amino acids. Germline CDR1 reads SQVTM; CDR2 reads ANQGSEA. V dropped 1 base and J dropped 1 base, with 6 bases sitting between them. The CDR3 coding sequence is TGCAGCGTTGAAGTGAGGGGCACAGATACGCAGTATTTT. This encodes CSVEVRGTDTQYF.

Concerning this clonotype itself: Germline is not matched at one junction end, which may reflect a read error. The genes are TRBV2 and TRBJ2-3; TRBD2 matches 11 bases. Germline V lookup: CDR1 SNHLY, CDR2 FYNNEI. The CDR3 has 16 amino acids. The CDR3 DNA is TGTGTCAGCAGGAGGACTAGCGGGCCCGGTGCAGATACGCAGTATTTT. This sequence encodes CVSRRTSGPGADTQYF.

Within the sample, this clonotype is medium-sized. The chain couples TRBV12-3 or TRBV12-4 to TRBJ1-5; D gene unclear. V dropped 1 base and J dropped 7 bases, with 8 bases sitting between them. The CDR3 length is 13 residues. The CDR3 DNA reads TGTGCCAGCAGTTTAGATGGGGAACAGCCCCAGCATTTT. This encodes CASSLDGEQPQHF.

This clonotype was seen repeatedly, ten times or more. The V call is TRBV20-1, the J call TRBJ2-5; TRBD1 aligns across 9 bases. The trim removed 1 base at V and 4 bases at J, leaving 4 bases unmatched. Germline loops: CDR1 DFQATT, CDR2 SNEGSKA (reference sequence). The CDR3 loop spans 14 amino acids. The CDR3 loop reads CSARVTGGRETQYF. The CDR3 nucleotides read TGCAGTGCTAGAGTTACAGGGGGCAGAGAGACCCAGTACTTC.

About this clonotype: With a much larger clone just one base away, this may be a read error. The rearrangement links TRBV20-1 to TRBJ2-1; 7 positions match TRBD2. Germline V gene sequence: CDR1 DFQATT, CDR2 SNEGSKA (reference sequence). CDR3 length: 15 amino acids. V shed 3 bases and J 12 bases; nucleotides not matched to a gene: 17. Written as DNA, the CDR3 is TGCAGTGCTAGTTCCGCGGCTGGCGGGAGTGCGAGGCAGTTCTTC. This gives the protein CSASSAAGGSARQFF.

This clonotype was seen many times. The chain combines TRBV29-1 with TRBJ1-1; D not resolved. The germline V gene encodes CDR1 SQVTM and CDR2 ANQGSEA. The CDR3 length is 14 residues. Trimming removed 6 bases at V and 1 base at J, with 15 bases between. The CDR3 sequence: CSVFKQFGNTEAFF. CDR3 nucleotide sequence: TGCAGCGTCTTTAAACAGTTTGGGAACACTGAAGCTTTCTTT.

This clonotype is judged medium-sized. This chain uses TRBV4-2 with TRBJ2-7; 8 nucleotides agree with TRBD1. Trimming removed 2 bases from V and 3 bases from J; junction bases left unmatched: 9. The CDR3 runs 16 residues. Germline CDR1 LGHNA, CDR2 YNFKEQ. CDR3 protein: CASSQTSGQEFYEQYF. The CDR3 DNA follows: TGTGCCAGCAGCCAAACCTCGGGACAGGAGTTCTACGAGCAGTACTTC.

This clonotype was seen many times. The V gene is TRBV5-5, the J gene TRBJ2-5, with a possible D match to TRBD2 (5 bases). Trimming took 5 bases from V and 5 from J, leaving 10 bases between them. This CDR3 is 12 amino acids long. The germline V gene has CDR1 SGHKS and CDR2 YYEKEE (reference sequence). CDR3 residues: CASSTRGETQYF. Written as DNA, the CDR3 is TGTGCCAGCAGTACGAGAGGGGAGACCCAGTACTTC.

The J gene is TRBJ2-5, the V gene TRBV7-9; possibly TRBD1 or TRBD2 for D (5 bases each). The V gene's germline CDR1 is SEHNR and CDR2 FQNEAQ (reference sequence). CDR3 length equals 19 residues. V was pared by 1 base and J by 2 bases, with 23 bases between. The CDR3 DNA reads as TGTGCCAGCAGCTTAGGGTCTTACCGGGGACGGATCGATCAAGAGACCCAGTACTTC. This translates into CASSLGSYRGRIDQETQYF.